This T cell receptor beta chain appears in the sequencing data of a study of T cell changes during pregnancy in multiple sclerosis. V lost 5 bases and J lost 4; bases outside the gene matches: 16. CDR3 length: 18 residues. From germline, CDR1 is MGHRA and CDR2 YSYEKL. Using immunoSEQ multiplex PCR, the repertoire was profiled, and TCRdb retains in-frame clones only, with some absent. This table has around 54,000 clones, around 90% appearing once. The V call is TRBV4-1, the J call TRBJ2-3; 9 nucleotides match TRBD2. This receptor was taken from a female donor in good health, enrolled as a control in a pregnancy study. Sequences were derived from CD4+ T cells from peripheral blood mononuclear cells, sampled after pregnancy. The CDR3: CASSGREREAYGADTQYF. CDR3 coding DNA: TGCGCCAGCAGCGGGCGGGAGCGGGAGGCCTACGGGGCAGATACGCAGTATTTT.